The rows below give T cell receptor beta chains drawn from one sample of a study of T cell responses to AZD1222 COVID-19 vaccine. The table came from immunoSEQ multiplex PCR; TCRdb's copy has only in-frame clones and leaves some out. The sample shows fewer than 300,000 clones, 80% to 95% of them seen only once. Sequenced material: peripheral blood, taken on day 0 of AZD1222 vaccination. The source is an adult in good health. Each CDR3 is given with its conserved first and last residue. D genes are given only for firm matches. Clone size is given for some rows only: seen once, a few or many times, or a class if the clone is expanded.

j_gene | v_gene | abundance | d_gene | CDR3nt | CDR3aa
TRBJ2-3 | TRBV9 | . | TRBD2 | TGTGCCAGCACGGGACTAGCGGGGGGGGCAGATACGCAGTATTTT | CASTGLAGGADTQYF
TRBJ2-5 | TRBV5-1 | once | . | TGCGCCAGCAGCTTGGCCTGGAGGGGCGGGGATACGACCCAGTACTTC | CASSLAWRGGDTTQYF
TRBJ2-2 | TRBV10-3 | . | . | TGTGCCATCAGTGTGGGCAGGGACACCGGGGAGCTGTTTTTT | CAISVGRDTGELFF
TRBJ1-2 | TRBV6-5 | once | TRBD1 | TGTGCCAGCGTGACAGGGAACTATGGCTACACCTTC | CASVTGNYGYTF
TRBJ1-6 | TRBV4-2 | . | . | TGTGCCAGCAGCCAATACAGCCCGAGCTCCTATAATTCACCCCTCCACTTT | CASSQYSPSSYNSPLHF
TRBJ2-6 | TRBV27 | once | . | TGTGCCAGCAGTCCGGGCCTCTCTGGGGCCAACGTCCTGACTTTC | CASSPGLSGANVLTF
TRBJ1-2 | TRBV15 | . | . | TGTGCCACCAGCAGGACAGGCAACTATGGCTACACCTTC | CATSRTGNYGYTF
TRBJ1-6 | TRBV7-6 | . | . | TGTGCCAGCAGCTTAGAGCAGGGAACTTCACCCCTCCACTTT | CASSLEQGTSPLHF
TRBJ1-3 | TRBV4-1 | . | TRBD1 | TGCGCCAGCAGCCATTTTCCAGGGGGGGCTGGAAACACCATATATTTT | CASSHFPGGAGNTIYF
TRBJ2-1 | TRBV5-5 | . | TRBD1 | TGTGCCAGCAGCTCTGGACAGGGCTCGTACAATGAGCAGTTCTTC | CASSSGQGSYNEQFF
TRBJ2-1 | TRBV29-1 | . | . | TGCAGCGTGGGTGTGGCAAGTGTCGGTGAGCAGTTCTTC | CSVGVASVGEQFF
TRBJ2-1 | TRBV2 | . | . | TGTGCCAGCAGCGTGACAAGGGATTACAATGAGCAGTTCTTC | CASSVTRDYNEQFF
TRBJ2-7 | TRBV9 | . | TRBD2 | TGTGCCAGCAGCGTAACTAGCGGGGGGTGGTACGAGCAGTACTTC | CASSVTSGGWYEQYF
TRBJ2-1 | TRBV27 | . | TRBD2 | TGTGCCAGCAGACCGACCAGGGGTAGCGGGAGTGGGAGGGTTTACAATGAGCAGTTCTTC | CASRPTRGSGSGRVYNEQFF
TRBJ2-5 | TRBV11-3 | . | . | TGTGCCAGCAGCTTGGGACGTGGGACCCAGTACTTC | CASSLGRGTQYF
TRBJ1-5 | TRBV10-3 | . | . | TGTGCCACCGGGAGGGCTCAGCCCCAGCATTTT | CATGRAQPQHF